A single sample gave rise to the 16 T cell receptor beta chains below, sequenced in a study of T cell responses to AZD1222 COVID-19 vaccine. Using immunoSEQ multiplex PCR, the repertoire was profiled, and TCRdb retains in-frame clones only, with some absent. The table shows about 56,000 clones, with 86% occurring only once. Here the sequenced sample was peripheral blood, taken 28 days after the second AZD1222 dose. The receptors derive from an adult who received the AZD1222 COVID-19 vaccine.

V usage is TRBV29-1 and J usage is TRBJ1-1, with 8 bases identical to TRBD1. The CDR3 runs to 14 residues. Per germline, CDR1 SQVTM and CDR2 ANQGSEA. Trimming at V came to 1 base and at J to 5 bases, leaving 6 bases not matched to a gene. CDR3 sequence reads: CSVEVGQGGTEAFF. As DNA, the CDR3 is TGCAGCGTTGAAGTCGGACAGGGAGGAACTGAAGCTTTCTTT. The variable domain in full, completed from reference TRBV29-1 and TRBJ1-1, reads SAVISQKPSRDICQRGTSLTIQCQVDSQVTMMFWYRQQPGQSLTLIATANQGSEATYESGFVIDKFPISRPNLTFSTLTVSNMSPEDSSIYLCSVEVGQGGTEAFFGQGTRLTVV.

The chain employs TRBV11-1 and TRBJ1-2; 8 bases are a match to TRBD1. The CDR3 runs 15 residues. Germline loops: CDR1 SGHAT, CDR2 FQDESV (reference sequence). Trimming removed 3 bases from V and 4 bases from J; junction bases left unmatched: 7. The CDR3 coding sequence is TGTGCCAGCAGCTTGGGCAGGGGGCGAAGCTATGGCTACACCTTC. Its protein is CASSLGRGRSYGYTF.

This sequence joins TRBV7-8 and TRBJ2-1; 9 bases align to TRBD2. In germline, CDR1 is SGHVS, CDR2 FQNEAQ. Trimming cost V 1 base and J 1 base; bases outside gene matches: 8. The CDR3 has 18 amino acids. The CDR3 DNA reads as TGTGCCAGCAGCTTAGTTGCGGGAGGGCCGGCTTCCTACAATGAGCAGTTCTTC. Translated: CASSLVAGGPASYNEQFF.

The V call is TRBV7-2, the J call TRBJ2-7; 7 bases match TRBD2. The germline V gene encodes CDR1 SGHTA and CDR2 FQGNSA. This CDR3 contains 13 residues. Trimming at V came to 6 bases and at J to 3 bases, leaving 5 bases not matched to a gene. The CDR3 spells CASSWDYHYEQYF. Here the CDR3 DNA reads TGTGCCAGCAGTTGGGACTACCACTACGAGCAGTACTTC.

This chain connects TRBV30 to TRBJ2-5, with no clear D. The V gene's germline CDR1 is GTSNPN and CDR2 SVGIG (reference sequence). The CDR3 runs 11 residues. Deletions cut 2 bases from V and 5 bases from J, with 6 bases between. DNA of the CDR3: TGTGCCTGGAGTCCGAGGGAGACCCAGTACTTC. Translated, it gives CAWSPRETQYF.

The V gene is TRBV4-1, the J gene TRBJ1-2; no reliable D call. This CDR3 region has 16 residues. With 5 bases removed from V and 7 bases from J, the gap between germline ends came to 23 bases. In germline, CDR1 is MGHRA, CDR2 YSYEKL. The CDR3 region has the DNA TGCGCCAGCAGCTCTCGGACGTGGGTGGCTTCGGGTGGCTACACCTTC. Its protein product is CASSSRTWVASGGYTF.

This clone was recorded a few times. The J gene is TRBJ1-6, the V gene TRBV27; TRBD1 matches 11 bases. J gave up 10 bases and V 5 bases, and 7 bases lay outside the gene matches. Germline values: CDR1 MNHEY, CDR2 SMNVEV (reference sequence). The CDR3 length is 15 residues. The CDR3 reads CASSLWGTGGSPLHF. The CDR3 DNA sequence: TGTGCCAGCAGTCTATGGGGGACAGGGGGATCACCCCTCCACTTT.

The V and J genes are TRBV4-3 and TRBJ2-2; D unresolved. The CDR3 is 17 residues long. V was clipped by 0 bases and J by 4 bases, with 15 bases between them. Germline V lookup: CDR1 LGHNA, CDR2 YSLEER. The CDR3 reads CASSQDLHRISTGELFF. The CDR3 nucleotides read TGCGCCAGCAGCCAAGATCTACACAGAATAAGCACCGGGGAGCTGTTTTTT.

V gene TRBV24-1 combines with J gene TRBJ1-5, with 8 positions matching TRBD1. CDR3 length: 14 amino acids. CDR1 and CDR2 from the germline V gene are KGHDR and SFDVKD. The V and J ends lost 9 bases and 5 bases, in that order; junction bases with no gene match: 8. The CDR3 protein is CATDRDRRHQPQHF. In DNA, the CDR3 is TGTGCCACCGACCGGGACAGGCGCCATCAGCCCCAGCATTTT.

This clone was counted only a few times. The chain combines TRBV5-5 with TRBJ2-5; D is uncertain. The V end lost 7 bases, the J end lost 6 bases, and 7 bases lay between the germline ends. The CDR3 extends over 10 amino acids. CDR1 SGHKS and CDR2 YYEKEE come from the germline V gene (reference sequence). Here the CDR3 reads CASGDKTQYF. CDR3 nucleotides: TGTGCCAGCGGGGATAAGACCCAGTACTTC. Combining the CDR3 with reference TRBV5-5 and TRBJ2-5 gives the whole variable domain DAGVTQSPTHLIKTRGQQVTLRCSPISGHKSVSWYQQVLGQGPQFIFQYYEKEERGRGNFPDRFSARQFPNYSSELNVNALLLGDSALYLCASGDKTQYFGPGTRLLVL.

The chain couples TRBV6-5 to TRBJ2-7, with 11 bases fitting TRBD1. The V and J ends lost 4 bases and 7 bases, in that order; junction bases with no gene match: 3. The CDR3 is made up of 13 amino acids. From germline, CDR1 is MNHEY and CDR2 SVGAGI. As DNA, the CDR3 is TGTGCCAGCAGTTCCGGGACAGGGGGAGAGCAGTACTTC. Translation: CASSSGTGGEQYF.

The chain employs TRBV7-9 and TRBJ2-7, with D maybe TRBD2 (5 bases). In germline, CDR1 is SEHNR, CDR2 FQNEAQ (reference sequence). The CDR3 has 16 amino acids. The V end lost 7 bases, the J end lost 0 bases, and 19 bases lay between the germline ends. This chain's CDR3 is CASTPLSGVSSYEQYF. The CDR3 region has the DNA TGTGCCAGCACCCCCTTGAGCGGCGTGAGCTCCTACGAGCAGTACTTC.

The chain has TRBV7-9 and TRBJ1-1; D call uncertain. The germline V gene has CDR1 SEHNR and CDR2 FQNEAQ (reference sequence). The CDR3 consists of 13 residues. Deletions cut 5 bases from V and 3 bases from J, with 10 bases between. In DNA form, the CDR3 reads TGTGCCAGCAGCCCGCGCCCATACACTGAAGCTTTCTTT. Protein: CASSPRPYTEAFF.

The chain recombines TRBV19 with TRBJ1-1; D is unresolved. V was trimmed by 4 bases and J by 4 bases, leaving 10 bases between them. The germline V gene encodes CDR1 LNHDA and CDR2 SQIVND (reference sequence). The CDR3 spans 13 residues. The CDR3 nucleotides are TGTGCCAGTAGTAAACGGGAATCCACTGAAGCTTTCTTT. Protein product: CASSKRESTEAFF.

The chain couples TRBV7-2 to TRBJ2-7; TRBD2 matches at 8 bases. The CDR3 runs 16 residues. Germline CDR1 SGHTA, CDR2 FQGNSA. With 1 base clipped from V and 2 bases from J, the junction kept 7 bases outside the gene matches. The CDR3 protein is CASSLVAIAGTYEQYF. CDR3 nucleotides: TGTGCCAGCAGCTTAGTAGCCATAGCGGGGACCTACGAGCAGTACTTC. Full variable domain (remainder filled in from reference TRBV7-2 and TRBJ2-7): GAGVSQSPSNKVTEKGKDVELRCDPISGHTALYWYRQSLGQGLEFLIYFQGNSAPDKSGLPSDRFSAERTGGSVSTLTIQRTQQEDSAVYLCASSLVAIAGTYEQYFGPGTRLTVT.

This clone has just one count. The chain employs TRBV9 and TRBJ2-7; tentatively, D is TRBD1 (5 bases). This CDR3 is 15 amino acids long. Germline lookup yields CDR1 SGDLS and CDR2 YYNGEE. Trimming took off 4 bases at V and 1 base at J, with 15 bases between the two ends. As DNA, the CDR3 is TGTGCCAGCAGCCCCACAGAAGGGGTTTCCTACGAGCAGTACTTC. This sequence encodes CASSPTEGVSYEQYF.